A selection of T cell receptor beta chains follows, all from one sample in a study of Ad26.COV2.S vaccination and SARS-CoV-2 variants. The assay was immunoSEQ multiplex PCR, and TCRdb's table has in-frame clones only and misses some. The sample has some 320,000 clones, just under 85% seen once. This material consisted of peripheral blood, taken in a trial of Ad26.COV2.S vaccine versus placebo. Receptor source: a person aged 18-65 years who received the Ad26.COV2.S COVID-19 vaccine or a placebo. CDR3s include the opening cysteine and the closing phenylalanine or tryptophan. The D gene is left open where the match is weak. A row's size may be missing; if present it is once, few, many or a size class.

V gene	D gene	clone size	J gene	CDR3 DNA	CDR3 protein
TRBV12-3/TRBV12-4	.	.	TRBJ2-3	TGTGCCAGCAGTTCGACAGGGAGGGATACGCAGTATTTT	CASSSTGRDTQYF
TRBV5-1	.	.	TRBJ2-1	TGCGCCAGCAGCTTGGTACAGGGATTCTACAATGAGCAGTTCTTC	CASSLVQGFYNEQFF
TRBV23-1	.	.	TRBJ1-2	TGCGCCAGCAGTCCCAGGGGCACGTATGGCTACACCTTC	CASSPRGTYGYTF
TRBV25-1	.	.	TRBJ1-1	TGTGCCAGCAGTGCCCAGGGGATGTCAGCTTTCTTT	CASSAQGMSAFF
TRBV5-1	.	.	TRBJ2-3	TGCGCCAGCAGCTTGGGGGCAGGCACAGATACGCAGTATTTT	CASSLGAGTDTQYF
TRBV21-1	.	.	TRBJ1-5	TGTGCCAGCACCTCAAGACTATGCCGGGACAGGGGAGATCAGCCCCAGCATTTT	CASTSRLCRDRGDQPQHF
TRBV11-3	.	.	TRBJ1-4	TGTGCCAGCAGCTTGGGGAGGTTTGCAACTAATGAAAAACTGTTTTTT	CASSLGRFATNEKLFF
TRBV7-8	.	.	TRBJ2-7	TGTGCCAGCAGCTTAGATCGGCGGGATTACGAGCAGTACTTC	CASSLDRRDYEQYF
TRBV27	.	.	TRBJ1-2	TGTGCCAGCAGTCTCCGATACTCAAAAGAGGACTATGGCTACACCTTC	CASSLRYSKEDYGYTF
TRBV9	.	.	TRBJ2-5	TGTGCCAGCAGCGTAGGTGCCAGGGAAGGGGAGACCCAGTACTTC	CASSVGAREGETQYF
TRBV28	.	.	TRBJ2-3	TGTGCCAGTTTTGCCGGGACCCTTTTAGAAGTCGATACGCAGTATTTT	CASFAGTLLEVDTQYF
TRBV7-2	.	.	TRBJ2-1	TGTGCCAGCAGCTTATTAGGACAGACCTACAATGAGCAGTTCTTC	CASSLLGQTYNEQFF
TRBV18	.	.	TRBJ1-1	TGTGCCAGCTCACCTCCGGGAAGGTTGAACACTGAAGCTTTCTTT	CASSPPGRLNTEAFF
TRBV9	.	.	TRBJ1-2	TGTGCCAGCAGCGTAGATGGAGCATATGGCTACACCTTC	CASSVDGAYGYTF
TRBV9	.	.	TRBJ2-7	TGTGCCAGCAGCGTTTCGGGCTCTGGGAACTACGAGCAGTACTTC	CASSVSGSGNYEQYF
TRBV7-3	.	.	TRBJ2-3	TGTGCCAGCAGCTTAACCCCCGCGGGGGCAGGCACAGATACGCAGTATTTT	CASSLTPAGAGTDTQYF
TRBV6-5	.	.	TRBJ1-2	TGTGCCAGCAGTTACTCGCAACTAGGGCCTTCCTATGGCTACACCTTC	CASSYSQLGPSYGYTF
TRBV19	.	.	TRBJ1-2	TGTGCCAGTATGCGGAACGACGGTGGCTACACCTTC	CASMRNDGGYTF
TRBV5-4	TRBD2	.	TRBJ2-1	TGTGCCAGCAGCTTACCGGGGGGGCCTTCTGAGCAGTTCTTC	CASSLPGGPSEQFF
TRBV19	TRBD2	.	TRBJ2-7	TGTGCCAGTAGTACCGGGACTACCTACGAGCAGTACTTC	CASSTGTTYEQYF
TRBV3-1/TRBV3-2	.	.	TRBJ1-5	TGTGCCAGCAGCCAAGAAGGAAGGACCCAGCATTTT	CASSQEGRTQHF
TRBV9	TRBD2	.	TRBJ2-3	TGTGCCAGCAGCGCCATGGGAAGCGGGGTTAGCACAGATACGCAGTATTTT	CASSAMGSGVSTDTQYF
TRBV2	.	.	TRBJ1-6	TGTGCCAGCAGTGGGGCCCTCAATAGGGGGATTAATTCACCCCTCCACTTT	CASSGALNRGINSPLHF
TRBV7-2	TRBD2	.	TRBJ2-7	TGTGCCAGCAGCTCACGGACTAGCGGGGGGTCGGGCGAGCAGTACTTC	CASSSRTSGGSGEQYF
TRBV5-5	.	few	TRBJ1-2	TGTGCCAGCAGCCTTCTTGGGCAGGGAGGCTATGGCTACACCTTC	CASSLLGQGGYGYTF
TRBV6-5	.	.	TRBJ2-1	TGTGCCAGCAGTTACTACGGGGGGCTTGACAATGAGCAGTTCTTC	CASSYYGGLDNEQFF
TRBV29-1	.	.	TRBJ2-5	TGCAGCGTTCGGGTATACCAAGAGACCCAGTACTTC	CSVRVYQETQYF
TRBV7-9	TRBD1	.	TRBJ1-2	TGTGCCAGCAGCTCAACAGGGACAGGGGCTAAGACCTTC	CASSSTGTGAKTF
TRBV30	TRBD1	.	TRBJ2-4	TGTGCCTGGAGTGTAGGGGGCGGTGGCAAAAACATTCAGTACTTC	CAWSVGGGGKNIQYF
TRBV7-9	TRBD1	.	TRBJ2-7	TGTGCCAGCAGCTTAGTGGACAGGGGGCAAGAGCAGTACTTC	CASSLVDRGQEQYF
TRBV7-2	.	.	TRBJ2-1	TGTGCCAGCAGCTTGATGGCCCGTTTTGAGCAGTTCTTC	CASSLMARFEQFF
TRBV5-1	.	.	TRBJ2-1	TGCGCCAGCAGCTTGTCCAGCAACAATGAGCAGTTCTTC	CASSLSSNNEQFF
TRBV2	.	.	TRBJ1-1	TGTGCCAGCACCCTGACCCGAGGCATGAACACTGAAGCTTTCTTT	CASTLTRGMNTEAFF
TRBV11-2	.	few	TRBJ1-1	TGTGCCAGCAGTAGCGCAGGGGTTACTGAAGCTTTCTTT	CASSSAGVTEAFF
TRBV24-1	TRBD2	.	TRBJ2-1	TGTGCCACCAGTTCCGGGACTAGGCCCTACAATGAGCAGTTCTTC	CATSSGTRPYNEQFF
TRBV24-1	.	.	TRBJ2-2	TGTGCCACCAGTGCGTCCGGGACGGCGAACACCGGGGAGCTGTTTTTT	CATSASGTANTGELFF
TRBV2	TRBD1	many	TRBJ2-3	TGTGCCAGCAGTGGGGGACAGGGTAGCACAGATACGCAGTATTTT	CASSGGQGSTDTQYF
TRBV2	.	.	TRBJ1-5	TGTGCCAGCAGTGAAGCGGGACGGAATCAGCCCCAGCATTTT	CASSEAGRNQPQHF
TRBV6-5	TRBD2	.	TRBJ2-2	TGTGCCAGCACTTACGGGGGGGCCGGGGAGCTGTTTTTT	CASTYGGAGELFF
TRBV6-5	TRBD1	.	TRBJ2-7	TGTGCCAGCAGTAAGGGACAGAACTACGAGCAGTACTTC	CASSKGQNYEQYF
TRBV9	.	.	TRBJ2-1	TGTGCCAGCAGCGTCGGACCCGAATCCTACAATGAGCAGTTCTTC	CASSVGPESYNEQFF
TRBV7-3	.	.	TRBJ2-3	TGTGCCAGCAGCTTATCAGTTGTCAGGGCGGATACGCAGTATTTT	CASSLSVVRADTQYF
TRBV11-2	TRBD1	.	TRBJ1-3	TGTGCCAGCAGCTTAGGGACAGGGGCTGGAAACACCATATATTTT	CASSLGTGAGNTIYF
TRBV7-2	.	.	TRBJ1-1	TGTGCCAGCAGCGTCGGACAGAACACTGAAGCTTTCTTT	CASSVGQNTEAFF
TRBV3-1/TRBV3-2	.	once	TRBJ2-7	TGTGCCAGCAGCCACGGGACACCCTACGAGCAGTACTTC	CASSHGTPYEQYF
TRBV29-1	.	.	TRBJ1-2	TGCAGCGTTGTGGCCAGGACAGCCCCCTATGGCTACACCTTC	CSVVARTAPYGYTF
TRBV18	.	.	TRBJ1-3	TGTGCCAGCTCACCACCGGGGCGGGGGTCTGGAAACACCATATATTTT	CASSPPGRGSGNTIYF
TRBV6-9	.	.	TRBJ1-6	TGTGCCAGCAGTTATTCGGTGGCAGGGAATTCACCCCTCCACTTT	CASSYSVAGNSPLHF
TRBV15	TRBD1	.	TRBJ2-7	TGTGCCACCAGCAGAGATACCCGACAGGGGGACGAGCAGTACTTC	CATSRDTRQGDEQYF
TRBV6-5	TRBD1	.	TRBJ1-1	TGTGCCAGCAGGCGATTGACAGGGGGCCAATCTGAAGCTTTCTTT	CASRRLTGGQSEAFF
TRBV30	.	.	TRBJ1-5	TGTGCCTGGAGTTCAGGGGTGGATCGGAATCAGCCCCAGCATTTT	CAWSSGVDRNQPQHF
TRBV13	TRBD1	.	TRBJ2-3	TGTGCCAGCAGCTTAGGGACAGGGATTAGCACAGATACGCAGTATTTT	CASSLGTGISTDTQYF
TRBV7-8	TRBD1	.	TRBJ1-5	TGTGCCAGCAGCTTAAGCGGGACAGTAAATCAGCCCCAGCATTTT	CASSLSGTVNQPQHF